The clone carrying this T cell receptor (beta chain) came up a few times. Its specificity is unknown. Germline trimming cut 1 base from V and 7 bases from J; bases unmatched to any gene: 4. Germline CDR1 SGHDT, CDR2 YYEEEE. The CDR3 loop spans 14 amino acids. TCRdb re-derived calls from the RT-PCR reads in MiXCR, one entry per CDR3 protein. The profile shows roughly 760,000 distinct CDR3 sequences, 21% of them singletons. The sample is drawn from a study of response to subunit inactivated influenza vaccine. General study results and limits: The authors suggested that few new T cells are recruited per seasonal influenza vaccination.

V is TRBV5-6 and J is TRBJ2-1, with 8 positions matching TRBD2. The specimen comprised PBMCs from blood, sampled roughly 5 days after vaccination. The sequence derives from a man in his fifties who received an inactivated influenza vaccine. The CDR3 nucleotides read TGTGCCAGCAGCTTGCAACTAGCGGAAAATGAGCAGTTCTTC. It specifies CASSLQLAENEQFF. The full variable domain, in which reference TRBV5-6 and TRBJ2-1 provide the parts outside the CDR3, is DAGVTQSPTHLIKTRGQQVTLRCSPKSGHDTVSWYQQALGQGPQFIFQYYEEEERQRGNFPDRFSGHQFPNYSSELNVNALLLGDSALYLCASSLQLAENEQFFGPGTRLTVL.